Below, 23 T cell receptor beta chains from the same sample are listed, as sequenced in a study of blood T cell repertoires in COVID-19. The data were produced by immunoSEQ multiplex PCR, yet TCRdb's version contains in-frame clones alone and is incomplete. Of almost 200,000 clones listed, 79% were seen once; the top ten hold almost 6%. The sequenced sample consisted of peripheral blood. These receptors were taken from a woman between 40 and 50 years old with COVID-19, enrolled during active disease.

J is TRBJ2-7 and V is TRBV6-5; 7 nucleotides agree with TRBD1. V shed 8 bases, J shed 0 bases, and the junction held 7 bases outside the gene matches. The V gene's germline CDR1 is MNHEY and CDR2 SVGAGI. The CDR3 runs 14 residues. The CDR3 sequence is CASRDSHSSYEQYF. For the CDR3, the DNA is TGTGCCAGCCGGGACAGTCATAGCTCCTACGAGCAGTACTTC.

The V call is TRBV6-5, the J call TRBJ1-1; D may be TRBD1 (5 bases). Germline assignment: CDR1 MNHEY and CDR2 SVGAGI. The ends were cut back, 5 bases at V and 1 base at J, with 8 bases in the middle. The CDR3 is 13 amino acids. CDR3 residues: CASSHTGNTEAFF. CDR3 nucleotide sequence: TGTGCCAGCAGTCACACAGGGAACACTGAAGCTTTCTTT.

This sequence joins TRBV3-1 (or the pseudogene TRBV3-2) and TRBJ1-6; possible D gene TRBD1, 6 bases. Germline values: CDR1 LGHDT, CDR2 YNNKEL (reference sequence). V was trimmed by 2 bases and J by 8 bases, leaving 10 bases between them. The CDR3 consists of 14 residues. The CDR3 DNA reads TGTGCCAGCAGCCAAACAGGGCTGGATTCACCCCTCCACTTT. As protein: CASSQTGLDSPLHF.

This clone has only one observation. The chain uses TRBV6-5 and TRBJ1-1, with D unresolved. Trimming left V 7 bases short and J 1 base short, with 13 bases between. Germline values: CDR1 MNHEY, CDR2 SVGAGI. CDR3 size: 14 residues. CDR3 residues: CASIPAGWNTEAFF. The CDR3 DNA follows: TGTGCCAGCATCCCCGCGGGGTGGAACACTGAAGCTTTCTTT.

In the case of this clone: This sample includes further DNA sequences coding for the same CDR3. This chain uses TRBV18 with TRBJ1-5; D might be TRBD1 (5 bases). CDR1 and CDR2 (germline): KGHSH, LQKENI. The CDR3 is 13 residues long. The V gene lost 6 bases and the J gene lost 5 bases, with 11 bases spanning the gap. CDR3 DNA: TGTGCCAGCTCCCCCGACAGAGATCAGCCCCAGCATTTT. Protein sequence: CASSPDRDQPQHF.

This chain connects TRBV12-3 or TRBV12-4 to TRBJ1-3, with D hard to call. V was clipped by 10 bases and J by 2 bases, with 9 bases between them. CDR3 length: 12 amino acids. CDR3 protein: CAIGTAGNTIYF. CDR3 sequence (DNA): TGTGCCATCGGAACAGCTGGAAACACCATATATTTT.

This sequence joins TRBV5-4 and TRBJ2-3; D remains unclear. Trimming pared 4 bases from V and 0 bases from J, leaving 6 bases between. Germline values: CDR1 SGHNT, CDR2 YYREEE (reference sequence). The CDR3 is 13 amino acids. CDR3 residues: CASSEVSTDTQYF. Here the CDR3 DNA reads TGTGCCAGCAGCGAGGTTAGCACAGATACGCAGTATTTT.

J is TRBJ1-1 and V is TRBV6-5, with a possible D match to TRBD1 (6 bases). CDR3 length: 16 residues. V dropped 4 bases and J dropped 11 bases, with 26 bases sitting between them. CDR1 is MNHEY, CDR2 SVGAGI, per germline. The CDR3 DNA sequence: TGTGCCAGCAGTTCCACCACCGCTGGGGGGGGGCGAAGGGCTTTCTTT. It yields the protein CASSSTTAGGGRRAFF.

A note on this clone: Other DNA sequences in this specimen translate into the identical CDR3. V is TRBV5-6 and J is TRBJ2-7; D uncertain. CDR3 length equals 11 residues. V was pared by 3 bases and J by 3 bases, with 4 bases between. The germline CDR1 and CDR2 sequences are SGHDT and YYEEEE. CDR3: CASSSYYEQYF. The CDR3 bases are TGTGCCAGCAGCTCCTACTACGAGCAGTACTTC. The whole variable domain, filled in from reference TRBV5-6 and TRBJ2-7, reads DAGVTQSPTHLIKTRGQQVTLRCSPKSGHDTVSWYQQALGQGPQFIFQYYEEEERQRGNFPDRFSGHQFPNYSSELNVNALLLGDSALYLCASSSYYEQYFGPGTRLTVT.

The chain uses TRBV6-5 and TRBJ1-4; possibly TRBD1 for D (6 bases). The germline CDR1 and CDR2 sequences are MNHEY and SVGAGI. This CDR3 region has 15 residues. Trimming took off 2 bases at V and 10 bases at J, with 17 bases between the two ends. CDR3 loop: CASSYDGGQQGKLFF. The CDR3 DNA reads TGTGCCAGCAGTTACGACGGGGGGCAACAGGGAAAACTGTTTTTT.

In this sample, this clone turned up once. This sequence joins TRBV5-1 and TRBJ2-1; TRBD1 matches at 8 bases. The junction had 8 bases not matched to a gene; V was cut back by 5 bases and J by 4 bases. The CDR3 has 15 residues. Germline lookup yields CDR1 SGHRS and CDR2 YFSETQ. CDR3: CASSSDRGGYNEQFF. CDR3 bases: TGCGCCAGCAGTTCCGACAGGGGAGGATACAATGAGCAGTTCTTC.

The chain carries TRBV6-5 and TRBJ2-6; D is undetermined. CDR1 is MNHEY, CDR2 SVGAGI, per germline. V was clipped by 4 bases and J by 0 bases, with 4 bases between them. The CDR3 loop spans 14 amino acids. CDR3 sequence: CASSFHSGANVLTF. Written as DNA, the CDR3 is TGTGCCAGCAGTTTCCACTCTGGGGCCAACGTCCTGACTTTC.

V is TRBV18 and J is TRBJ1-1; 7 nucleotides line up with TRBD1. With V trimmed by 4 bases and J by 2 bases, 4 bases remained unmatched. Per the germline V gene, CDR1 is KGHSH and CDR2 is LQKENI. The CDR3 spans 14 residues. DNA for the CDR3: TGTGCCAGCTCACTGGGACAGCGTAACACTGAAGCTTTCTTT. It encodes CASSLGQRNTEAFF. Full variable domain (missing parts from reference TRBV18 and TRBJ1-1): NAGVMQNPRHLVRRRGQEARLRCSPMKGHSHVYWYRQLPEEGLKFMVYLQKENIIDESGMPKERFSAEFPKEGPSILRIQQVVRGDSAAYFCASSLGQRNTEAFFGQGTRLTVV.

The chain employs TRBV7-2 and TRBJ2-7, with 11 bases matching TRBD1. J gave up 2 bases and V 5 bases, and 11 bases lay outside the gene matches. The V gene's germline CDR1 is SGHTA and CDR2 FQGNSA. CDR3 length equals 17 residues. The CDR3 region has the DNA TGTGCCAGCAGCCGGTCCGAGGGGACAGGGGGAACCTACGAGCAGTACTTC. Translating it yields CASSRSEGTGGTYEQYF.

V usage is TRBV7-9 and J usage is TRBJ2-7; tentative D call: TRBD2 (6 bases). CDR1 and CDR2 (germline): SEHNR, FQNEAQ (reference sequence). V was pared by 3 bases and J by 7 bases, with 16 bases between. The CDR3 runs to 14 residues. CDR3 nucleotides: TGTGCCAGCAGCTTGGTGGGGGGTCGTGGGGAGCAGTACTTC. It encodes CASSLVGGRGEQYF. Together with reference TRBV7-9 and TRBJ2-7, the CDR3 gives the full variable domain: DTGVSQNPRHKITKRGQNVTFRCDPISEHNRLYWYRQTLGQGPEFLTYFQNEAQLEKSRLLSDRFSAERPKGSFSTLEIQRTEQGDSAMYLCASSLVGGRGEQYFGPGTRLTVT.

The CDR3 reads CASSEGFPVRGKLFF. CDR3 in DNA: TGTGCCAGCAGTGAAGGTTTTCCCGTCAGGGGAAAACTGTTTTTT. The chain has TRBV27 and TRBJ1-4, with D possibly being TRBD1 (6 bases). The CDR3 has 15 amino acids. Deletions cut 5 bases from V and 10 bases from J, with 20 bases between. Germline V gene sequence: CDR1 MNHEY, CDR2 SMNVEV (reference sequence). The full variable domain, completed using reference TRBV27 and TRBJ1-4, is EAQVTQNPRYLITVTGKKLTVTCSQNMNHEYMSWYRQDPGLGLRQIYYSMNVEVTDKGDVPEGYKVSRKEKRNFPLILESPSPNQTSLYFCASSEGFPVRGKLFFGSGTQLSVL.

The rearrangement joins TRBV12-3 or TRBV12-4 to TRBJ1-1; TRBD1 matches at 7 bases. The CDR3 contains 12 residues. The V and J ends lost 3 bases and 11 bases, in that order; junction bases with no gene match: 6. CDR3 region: CASSFPTGHAFF. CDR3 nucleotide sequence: TGTGCCAGCAGTTTTCCGACAGGGCACGCTTTCTTT.

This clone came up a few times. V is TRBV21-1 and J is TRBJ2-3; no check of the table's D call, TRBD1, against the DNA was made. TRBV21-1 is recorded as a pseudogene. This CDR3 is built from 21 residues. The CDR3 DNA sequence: TGTGCCAGCAGCAAAGGGGATTTCGGGGACAGCAACGTACCTAGCACAGATACGCAGTATTTT. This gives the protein CASSKGDFGDSNVPSTDTQYF.

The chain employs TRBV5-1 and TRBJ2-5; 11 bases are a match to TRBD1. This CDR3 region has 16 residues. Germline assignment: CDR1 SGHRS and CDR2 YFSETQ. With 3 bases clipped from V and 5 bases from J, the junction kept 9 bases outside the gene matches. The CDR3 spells CASSSVDRGRRETQYF. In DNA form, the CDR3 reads TGCGCCAGCAGCTCTGTGGACAGGGGGCGAAGGGAGACCCAGTACTTC.

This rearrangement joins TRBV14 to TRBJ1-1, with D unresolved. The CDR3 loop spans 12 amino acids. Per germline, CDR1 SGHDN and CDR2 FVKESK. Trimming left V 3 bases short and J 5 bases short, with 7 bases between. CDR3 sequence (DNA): TGTGCCAGCAGCCAGGAGAAGACTGAAGCTTTCTTT. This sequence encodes CASSQEKTEAFF.

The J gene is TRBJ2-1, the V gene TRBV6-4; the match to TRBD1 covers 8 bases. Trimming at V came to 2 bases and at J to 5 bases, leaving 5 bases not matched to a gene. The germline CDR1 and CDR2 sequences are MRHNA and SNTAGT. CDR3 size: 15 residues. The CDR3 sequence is CASSDTGQGHNEQFF. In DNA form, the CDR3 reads TGTGCCAGCAGTGACACAGGACAGGGTCACAATGAGCAGTTCTTC.

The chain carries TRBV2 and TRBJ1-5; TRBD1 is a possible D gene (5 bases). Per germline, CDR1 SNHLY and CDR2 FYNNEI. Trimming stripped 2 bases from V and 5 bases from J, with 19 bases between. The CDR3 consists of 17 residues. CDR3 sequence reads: CASSEHLPRAADQPQHF. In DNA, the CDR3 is TGTGCCAGCAGTGAACACCTCCCCAGGGCCGCCGATCAGCCCCAGCATTTT.

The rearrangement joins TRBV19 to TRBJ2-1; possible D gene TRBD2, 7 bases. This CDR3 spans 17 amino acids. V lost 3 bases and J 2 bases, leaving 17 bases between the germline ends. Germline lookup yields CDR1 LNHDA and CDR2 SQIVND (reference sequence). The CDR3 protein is CASSIRLGGGTYNEQFF. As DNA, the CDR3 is TGTGCCAGTAGTATTAGGTTAGGGGGGGGTACCTACAATGAGCAGTTCTTC.